The present entry profiles one T cell receptor (beta chain) with its context. This clone's antigen is unknown. Base-call qualities are not available, and no considerably larger clone is one nucleotide away. The cohort was made up of 666 healthy bone marrow donors. At the time of sampling, all cohort members were nominally healthy, though unrecorded immune exposures were likely present. Of the 670 or so cohort members, around 290 had positive CMV serostatus and 350 to 450 had negative CMV serostatus, and CMV serostatus was not recorded for the donor. Each donor provided a peripheral blood sample, and peripheral blood mononuclear cells were used for TCR beta sequencing. The Qiagen DNeasy Blood Extraction Kit was used to extract genomic DNA from the blood cell samples. Receptor libraries were prepared by the immunoSEQ multiplex PCR assay. For the multiplex PCR, a mixture combining 60 forward primers for TCR Vbeta segments and 13 reverse primers for TCR Jbeta segments was used. The CDR3 region of rearranged TCR beta genes was amplified from genomic DNA with a multiplex PCR assay. On the Illumina HiSeq System, the amplified TCR beta libraries were sequenced as 87-base-pair reads. For the original study's pipeline: A later analysis counted approximately 84 million unique TCR beta chains across the 640 or so repertoires, and 9.5 million to 11 million of these chains were shared by at least two donors. A nearest-neighbor algorithm error-corrected the raw reads and collapsed the reads into unique sequences, merging closely related sequences to remove PCR and sequencing errors. V, D and J gene segments were assigned by aligning CDR3 sequences to IMGT reference sequences. For a sequence to be retained, at least a six-nucleotide match to both a V gene segment and a J gene segment was required. Rearrangements were classified as productive when the CDR3 lacked stop codons and remained in frame with V and J, and all other rearrangements were classified as non-productive. CDR3 was defined by IMGT convention, running from the second conserved V-encoded cysteine to the conserved J-encoded phenylalanine. Sequences without an unambiguous match to a single V gene segment were excluded from the earlier analysis of about 640 of the donors. An earlier analysis of about 590 of the donors classified V segments as functional when productive rearrangements were above 56.7% and as segregating when the standard deviation between donors was above 5%. A statistical classification framework was built to diagnose cytomegalovirus status from the catalog of TCR beta chain sequences. A later analysis assigned V and J genes by comparing TCR nucleotide sequences with IMGT/GENE-DB human TR gene sequences. Using the TCRdist pipeline, a later analysis assigned CDR3 sequences along with most-parsimonious VDJ recombination scenarios. A later analysis defined each TCR beta chain by its CDR3 amino acid sequence plus V-gene family, and excluded reads lacking a unique V-gene family. A later analysis removed nearly 600 highly shared, low-generation-probability nucleotide sequences to deal with suspected cross-contamination and a sequencing artifact. In a later analysis, a clonal expansion index was calculated for each public chain from normalized within-repertoire ranks of inferred template counts. Generation probabilities in a later analysis came from a VDJ recombination model fitted to out-of-frame rearrangements, and those results were checked against IGoR. A later analysis scored TCR-TCR, TCR-HLA and TCR-CMV co-occurrence with hypergeometric tests, applying a repertoire-size bias correction to TCR pairs. A later analysis estimated false discovery rates by permuting HLA or CMV assignments 20 times. In a later analysis, co-occurring TCRs were grouped using DBSCAN, with TCRdist sequence similarity added in when clustering inside HLA-allele-positive subsets. Co-occurrence clustering excluded repertoires with fewer than 30,000 or more than 120,000 public chains, plus five with anomalous nucleotide sharing. TCRdb carries this immuneACCESS record with in-frame sequences only. Its versions omit some clonotypes, under half of them owing to an unresolved V gene in the studies checked, with the rest unexplained. D and trimming were read from the DNA, whereas the V and J calls and clone size are those reported in that table. The sample yields fewer than 150,000 clones; roughly 82% were counted once. The biggest ten clones account for around 3.5% of the sample.

The germline V gene gives CDR1 as SGHNT and CDR2 as YENEEA. The CDR3 runs 20 residues from the cysteine to the phenylalanine. This entry keeps only the CDR3 DNA: 60 bases, framed from base 1. Trimming removed 5 bases from V and 7 bases from J; the gene matches leave 18 bases unexplained. These data are taken from a study of cytomegalovirus exposure and HLA in healthy donors (TCRdb year 2017). Some background on the complete study: According to an earlier analysis of a few hundred of the donors, some 180 million T cells yielded over 90 million unique TCR beta sequences and approximately 300 Gb of sequence data. Roughly 300 gigabases of sequencing data and approximately 80 million unique TCR sequences were included in an early release covering around 650 HLA-typed donors. Of the 350 to 400 genotyped donors, over 70% fell in the genetic ancestry cluster associated with self-reported Caucasian donors. The study aimed to test whether cataloging public T cell receptors could reveal signatures of past pathogen exposure. The study used immunosequencing to profile the T cell repertoires of approximately 690 subjects and linked those repertoires to cytomegalovirus serostatus. In addition to the first cohort of 666 subjects, a separate validation cohort of 130 or so different subjects was used. The study combined high-throughput TCR immunosequencing, statistical association of individual TCRs with disease status, and machine learning to predict cytomegalovirus infection status. To study patterns of TCR occurrence, a later analysis re-analyzed previously published TCR beta repertoires from 700 or so donors and added high-resolution HLA genotyping. Rather than using new phenotypic data, the later analysis identified candidate immune exposures from TCR beta sequences and from how often those sequences occurred across donors. An earlier analysis of some 500 of the donors applied high-throughput TCR beta sequencing to assess whether each TCR beta V gene segment acted as functional or pseudogenic. Donor age, sex, ethnicity and CMV serostatus were collected together with the repertoire data. In a later genetic analysis, genome-wide SNP genotypes for 398 of the 666 donors were used, and that subset was treated as a discovery cohort. All discovery cohort repertoires had been generated using a single sequencing platform. HLA typing covered class I and class II loci at four-digit resolution. The number of donors typed differed by locus, with roughly 629-640 for A, B, C, DRB1 and DQB1, 522 for DQA1, 600 to 610 for DPA1, and 400 to 490 for DPB1. Because of strong linkage in the cohort, five DR-DQ haplotypes were treated as single units for association and clustering. Among over 350 genotyped donors of the cohort, an average of about 240,000 unique TCR beta nucleotide sequences were sequenced per donor, roughly 20% of them non-productive.

The paper's findings and limits, for the study overall: Several of the top co-occurrence clusters appeared to be linked to parvovirus B19, influenza, CMV and Epstein-Barr virus, according to a later analysis. At a false discovery rate of 0.05, a later analysis linked under 20,000 TCR beta sequences to specific HLA alleles. A cluster of highly shared sequence variants was judged likely to represent a technical artifact of the sequencing pipeline. Broadly in line with IMGT annotations, most TCR beta V segments showed up in productive rearrangements about 87% or about 30% of the time in an earlier analysis of several hundred of the donors. When HLA alleles, especially DR and DQ, strongly co-occurred, TCR associations were difficult to assign to individual alleles. According to a later genetic analysis, donors in an Asian-associated ancestry cluster had fewer N-insertions in productive TCRs than the approximately 650-donor mean. A further reported finding was that TCR beta sequences accurately predicted the HLA-A and HLA-B alleles for most subjects in the first cohort. The classifier was reported to diagnose cytomegalovirus status with high specificity and sensitivity in both the original and validation cohorts. Most TCR sequences were seen in very few donors, while some public TCRs were found in many individuals. In vitro tests confirmed that a few of the cytomegalovirus-associated TCR beta chains recognize cytomegalovirus antigens. An association between a missense DCLRE1C variant and V-gene and J-gene trimming of TCR beta chains was found in a later genetic analysis and replicated in an independent cohort. In a later analysis, TCR association rates were found to vary across HLA loci, with the most associated TCRs seen for DRB1 alleles and the fewest for HLA-C alleles. According to a later analysis, most CMV-associated TCR beta chains appeared to be HLA-restricted, and the HLA associations seemed to be driven largely by CMV exposure. According to the authors, the approach could potentially be generalized to other disease states and immunological phenotypes. The presence/absence analyses assumed that sequencing depth was roughly uniform across donors, and that assumption may not be true. Immune exposure information for the cohort was limited to CMV serostatus. Compared with equally common non-associated chains, HLA-associated TCR beta chains in a later analysis were more clonally expanded and had lower generation probabilities. Correlated functional status among segregating V segments might reflect linkage disequilibrium, but an unknown experimental factor could not be ruled out. The study listed 150 to 200 TCR beta chains as associated with cytomegalovirus. The earlier analysis of 587 of the donors excluded about 16 rarely observed V segments, including chromosome 9 orphons, because counts were too low. The cohort was sequenced for TCR beta chains only, and without alpha or paired-chain data the features that could be detected were limited. Some IMGT-functional V segments, including TRBV6-2 and TRBV6-3, could not be distinguished by the 87-base-pair reads and were therefore excluded. Because HLA typing was missing for some donors at each locus, association tests included only the typed subset.

The sequence derives from a human donor in good health. The rearranged segments are TRBV11-3 and TRBJ2-1, with 15 bases aligning to TRBD2. Material: PBMCs. The bases are TGTGCCAGCAGCCGGACCGGACTAGCGGGAGGGTCAATCAGTTTAAATGAGCAGTTCTTC. It specifies CASSRTGLAGGSISLNEQFF.